The 6 T cell receptor beta chains listed next were all sequenced from one sample in a study of immune evolution from preneoplasia to lung adenocarcinoma. TCRdb's copy holds only in-frame clones and misses some; the assay was immunoSEQ multiplex PCR. Of 15,000 or so clones listed, 86% were seen once; the top ten hold just over 2.5%. The sequenced material came from FFPE invasive lung adenocarcinoma tissue. All receptors come from a person aged 70 to 85 with invasive lung adenocarcinoma.

The chain carries TRBV28 and TRBJ2-3; TRBD2 matches 16 bases. The CDR3 totals 15 residues. The V segment lost 10 bases and the J segment 8 bases; nucleotides outside the gene matches: 9. CDR1 and CDR2 (germline): MDHEN, SYDVKM. In nucleotides, the CDR3 is TGTGCCACCATAACGGGACTAGCGGGAGGGCGTACGCAGTATTTT. Residues: CATITGLAGGRTQYF.

The chain recombines TRBV5-8 with TRBJ1-2; D not certain. Germline V gene data show CDR1 as SGHTS and CDR2 as YDEGEE. Trimming took 4 bases from V and 2 from J, leaving 6 bases between them. The CDR3 is 12 residues long. CDR3 DNA sequence: TGTGCCAGCAGCCCCGGGAACTATGGCTACACCTTC. It codes for CASSPGNYGYTF.

The chain combines TRBV15 with TRBJ2-3; D remains unclear. Germline V gene data show CDR1 as LNHNV and CDR2 as YYDKDF (reference sequence). This CDR3 has 15 residues. Trimming pared 0 bases from V and 3 bases from J, leaving 10 bases between. The CDR3 DNA reads as TGTGCCACCAGCAGAGATCGTGTAAGGACAGATACGCAGTATTTT. Its protein product is CATSRDRVRTDTQYF.

The chain employs TRBV15 and TRBJ1-1; TRBD1 might be the D (6 bases). Between the trimmed V and J ends, which lost 0 bases and 7 bases, there was a span of 15 bases. The CDR3 has 15 amino acids. Germline assignment: CDR1 LNHNV and CDR2 YYDKDF (reference sequence). DNA of the CDR3: TGTGCCACCAGCAGAGATCCAACAGGGATGGTTGAAGCTTTCTTT. Translation gives CATSRDPTGMVEAFF.

The chain employs TRBV7-9 and TRBJ2-3, with D possibly TRBD1 on 6 matching bases. The CDR3 loop spans 16 amino acids. CDR1 and CDR2 from the germline V gene are SEHNR and FQNEAQ (reference sequence). V was pared by 6 bases and J by 2 bases, with 18 bases between. This CDR3 reads CASRQDWTAITDTQYF. The CDR3 DNA follows: TGTGCCAGCAGACAAGATTGGACAGCTATCACAGATACGCAGTATTTT.

The chain links TRBV7-9 to TRBJ1-1, with D unresolved. Trimming removed 2 bases at V and 2 bases at J, with 9 bases between. The germline V gene has CDR1 SEHNR and CDR2 FQNEAQ (reference sequence). The CDR3 contains 14 residues. The CDR3 sequence: CASSLSGDNTEAFF. CDR3 DNA: TGTGCCAGCAGCTTATCTGGAGATAACACTGAAGCTTTCTTT. Together with reference TRBV7-9 and TRBJ1-1, the CDR3 gives the full variable domain: DTGVSQNPRHKITKRGQNVTFRCDPISEHNRLYWYRQTLGQGPEFLTYFQNEAQLEKSRLLSDRFSAERPKGSFSTLEIQRTEQGDSAMYLCASSLSGDNTEAFFGQGTRLTVV.